Following are 15 T cell receptor beta chains from one sample sequenced in a study of blood T cell repertoires in COVID-19. TCRdb's copy holds only in-frame clones and misses some; the assay was immunoSEQ multiplex PCR. Counted here are tens of thousands of clones, more than 65% occurring once; the ten biggest clones make up approximately 10%. The sequencing input was peripheral blood. The receptors derive from a man in his sixties or seventies with acute or convalescent COVID-19.

This clone was seen more than once but under ten times. The genes are TRBV19 and TRBJ1-2; possible D gene TRBD1, 5 bases. The length of the CDR3 is 15 residues. Germline CDR1 and CDR2: LNHDA and SQIVND (reference sequence). Between the trimmed V and J ends, which lost 5 bases and 3 bases, there was a span of 16 bases. The CDR3 reads CASSPDDRAHYGYTF. The CDR3 nucleotides are TGTGCCAGTAGTCCAGATGACAGAGCCCACTATGGCTACACCTTC.

This clone is a singleton in its sample. Here the CDR3 reads CASSTTGNYGYTF. The CDR3, as DNA: TGTGCCAGCAGTACAACAGGGAACTATGGCTACACCTTC. The V call is TRBV28, the J call TRBJ1-2, with TRBD1 as a possible D gene (6 bases). Trimming left V 5 bases short and J 2 bases short, with 9 bases between. CDR1 and CDR2 (germline): MDHEN, SYDVKM. This CDR3 comprises 13 residues.

J is TRBJ2-3 and V is TRBV18, with D tentatively TRBD1 (6 bases). The CDR3 loop spans 15 amino acids. Germline loops: CDR1 KGHSH, CDR2 LQKENI. V lost 3 bases to trimming and J lost 0 bases, with 10 bases between them. The CDR3 is CASSPRDTSTDTQYF. CDR3 nucleotides: TGTGCCAGCTCACCGAGGGACACTAGCACAGATACGCAGTATTTT.

This clone has a single count. The CDR3 loop reads CASSNGEGYNEQFF. The DNA for the CDR3 is TGTGCCAGCAGCAATGGGGAGGGTTACAATGAGCAGTTCTTC. The chain recombines TRBV5-4 with TRBJ2-1; TRBD2 agrees at 7 bases. The trim removed 4 bases at V and 4 bases at J, leaving 5 bases unmatched. Germline V gives CDR1 SGHNT, CDR2 YYREEE (reference sequence). The CDR3 runs to 14 residues.

This sequence joins TRBV11-2 and TRBJ2-1, with 8 bases lining up with TRBD2. Germline V lookup: CDR1 SGHAT, CDR2 FQNNGV. V gave up 5 bases and J gave up 15 bases; unmatched junction bases: 9. The CDR3 runs 12 residues. CDR3 sequence: CASSLDLGGGFF. The DNA for the CDR3 is TGTGCCAGCAGCCTTGACCTCGGGGGGGGGTTCTTC.

The chain has TRBV11-2 and TRBJ2-7; the D is unclear. V dropped 7 bases and J dropped 3 bases, with 10 bases sitting between them. The CDR3 has 12 residues. Germline V CDR1 and CDR2: SGHAT, FQNNGV. The CDR3 nucleotides are TGTGCCAGCACCTCGACGGGCTACGAGCAGTACTTC. It encodes CASTSTGYEQYF.

The chain is built from TRBV24-1 and TRBJ1-2; the D is unclear. The ends were cut back, 5 bases at V and 1 base at J, with 4 bases in the middle. Germline V gene data show CDR1 as KGHDR and CDR2 as SFDVKD. The CDR3 has 12 residues. CDR3 amino acids: CATSGGNYGYTF. CDR3 in DNA: TGTGCCACCAGTGGAGGTAACTATGGCTACACCTTC.

By share of the sample, this clone is medium-sized. The chain uses TRBV5-6 and TRBJ2-7, with 7 bases identical to TRBD2. The CDR3 contains 12 residues. The germline V gene encodes CDR1 SGHDT and CDR2 YYEEEE. J gave up 6 bases and V 9 bases, and 9 bases lay outside the gene matches. CDR3 loop: CATPLRECEQYF. The CDR3 bases are TGTGCCACCCCATTGCGGGAGTGCGAGCAGTACTTC. The whole variable domain, remainder taken from reference TRBV5-6 and TRBJ2-7, is DAGVTQSPTHLIKTRGQQVTLRCSPKSGHDTVSWYQQALGQGPQFIFQYYEEEERQRGNFPDRFSGHQFPNYSSELNVNALLLGDSALYLCATPLRECEQYFGPGTRLTVT.

This clone was observed a single time. V usage is TRBV18 and J usage is TRBJ1-1; D may be TRBD1 (6 bases). In germline, CDR1 is KGHSH, CDR2 LQKENI. V was clipped by 2 bases and J by 0 bases, with 13 bases between them. This CDR3 has 16 amino acids. This CDR3 reads CASSPRMGDMNTEAFF. The CDR3 region has the DNA TGTGCCAGCTCACCAAGAATGGGGGACATGAACACTGAAGCTTTCTTT.

The chain combines TRBV7-2 with TRBJ2-3, with 8 bases that match TRBD1. V was clipped by 5 bases and J by 12 bases; unmatched bases: 4. There are 11 residues in the CDR3. Germline V lookup: CDR1 SGHTA, CDR2 FQGNSA. For the CDR3, the DNA is TGTGCCAGCAGCCCGGACAGGGTTCAGTATTTT. It translates to CASSPDRVQYF.

The gene calls are TRBV7-9 and TRBJ2-3, with D perhaps matching TRBD1 (5 bases). Germline V gene sequence: CDR1 SEHNR, CDR2 FQNEAQ (reference sequence). This CDR3 has 16 residues. V was shortened by 1 base and J by 4 bases, with 15 bases between the two germline ends. The CDR3 reads CASSLVGQGSPDTQYF. The CDR3 bases are TGTGCCAGCAGCTTAGTTGGTCAGGGAAGCCCAGATACGCAGTATTTT.

This chain connects TRBV10-1 to TRBJ2-7; D not resolved. This CDR3 is 13 amino acids long. Germline CDR1 reads WNHNN; CDR2 reads SYGVQD (reference sequence). With 0 bases removed from V and 7 bases from J, the gap between germline ends came to 10 bases. The CDR3 nucleotides read TGCGCCAGCAGTGAGTCGATCCAACTGGAGCAGTACTTC. This sequence encodes CASSESIQLEQYF.

The chain is built from TRBV11-2 and TRBJ1-4; TRBD1 matches 9 bases. Per germline, CDR1 SGHAT and CDR2 FQNNGV. The CDR3 is made up of 14 amino acids. J gave up 7 bases and V 3 bases, and 3 bases lay outside the gene matches. The CDR3 loop is CASSFGQGREKLFF. CDR3 DNA sequence: TGTGCCAGCAGCTTCGGACAGGGGCGTGAAAAACTGTTTTTT.

J is TRBJ2-2 and V is TRBV16, with D possibly matching TRBD2 (5 bases). The germline V gene has CDR1 KGHSY and CDR2 FQNENV. V was cut by 8 bases and J by 3 bases, with 19 bases left in between. The CDR3 has 16 residues. The CDR3 region is CASASRGKIDTGELFF. CDR3 DNA: TGTGCCAGCGCATCTCGAGGGAAAATAGACACCGGGGAGCTGTTTTTT.

This clone was found a few times. The chain joins TRBV28 to TRBJ1-5; possible D gene TRBD1, 6 bases. V shed 2 bases and J shed 5 bases, with 10 bases lying between them. This CDR3 is 14 amino acids long. CDR1 MDHEN and CDR2 SYDVKM come from the germline V gene. The CDR3 DNA is TGTGCCAGCAGTTTACCGGACAGATATCAGCCCCAGCATTTT. Protein: CASSLPDRYQPQHF.